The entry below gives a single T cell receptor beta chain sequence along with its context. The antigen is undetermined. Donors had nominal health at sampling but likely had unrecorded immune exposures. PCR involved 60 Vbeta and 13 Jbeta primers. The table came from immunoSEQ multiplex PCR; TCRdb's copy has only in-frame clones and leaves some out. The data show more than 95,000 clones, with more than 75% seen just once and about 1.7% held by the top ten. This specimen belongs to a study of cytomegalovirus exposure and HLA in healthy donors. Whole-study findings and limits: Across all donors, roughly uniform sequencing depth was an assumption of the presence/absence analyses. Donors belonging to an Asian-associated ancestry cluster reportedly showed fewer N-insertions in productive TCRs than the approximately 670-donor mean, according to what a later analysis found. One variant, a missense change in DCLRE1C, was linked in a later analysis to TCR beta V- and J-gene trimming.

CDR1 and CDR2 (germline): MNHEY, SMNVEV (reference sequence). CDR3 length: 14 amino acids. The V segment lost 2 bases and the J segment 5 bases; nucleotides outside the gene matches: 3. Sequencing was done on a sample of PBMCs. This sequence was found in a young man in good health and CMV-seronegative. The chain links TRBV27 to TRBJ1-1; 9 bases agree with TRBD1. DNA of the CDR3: TGTGCCAGCAGTTTAAAGGGACAGGGAACTGAAGCTTTCTTT. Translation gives CASSLKGQGTEAFF.